Following are 18 T cell receptor beta chains from one sample sequenced in a study of shared clonotypes between healthy human individuals. Measured with immunoSEQ multiplex PCR; TCRdb has only the in-frame clones, and not every one. This table has about a million clones, 77% appearing once. The specimen sequenced was memory CD4+ T cells from PBMCs. Subset meaning: CD45RA-negative fraction. These receptors originate from a man aged 18 to 30 in good health. Some clones in this sample may be carry-over from other donors' samples.

The chain links TRBV7-2 to TRBJ1-2; the match to TRBD1 covers 7 bases. J gave up 11 bases and V 5 bases, and 17 bases lay outside the gene matches. Germline CDR1 SGHTA, CDR2 FQGNSA. The CDR3 is made up of 15 amino acids. The DNA for the CDR3 is TGTGCCAGCAGCCCCCAGATGCTCGAGGGGGCGTCATACACCTTC. It specifies CASSPQMLEGASYTF.

This sequence joins TRBV28 and TRBJ2-7, with 8 positions matching TRBD1. V was clipped by 5 bases and J by 7 bases; unmatched bases: 10. In germline, CDR1 is MDHEN, CDR2 SYDVKM. CDR3 length: 14 residues. Written as DNA, the CDR3 is TGTGCCAGCAGTCCCGGACAGGGATTGGGGGAGCAGTACTTC. It encodes CASSPGQGLGEQYF.

The chain employs TRBV5-1 and TRBJ2-5, with D maybe TRBD2 (6 bases). The CDR3 extends over 12 amino acids. CDR1 is SGHRS, CDR2 YFSETQ, per germline. V dropped 4 bases and J dropped 7 bases, with 11 bases sitting between them. The CDR3 region is CASSPVGGTQYF. The CDR3 nucleotides read TGCGCCAGCAGCCCGGTGGGGGGGACCCAGTACTTC.

J is TRBJ1-3 and V is TRBV30; 10 bases map to TRBD1. Germline-derived CDR1 and CDR2 are GTSNPN and SVGIG (reference sequence). J lost 8 bases, V lost 3 bases, and 7 bases had no gene match. CDR3 length: 14 amino acids. The CDR3 nucleotides read TGTGCCTGGAGCGTAGGACAGGGGGTCGACACCATATATTTT. This codes for CAWSVGQGVDTIYF.

The gene calls are TRBV6-6 and TRBJ1-2; TRBD1 aligns across 7 bases. Germline lookup yields CDR1 MNHNY and CDR2 SVGAGI (reference sequence). Germline trimming cut 2 bases from V and 2 bases from J; bases unmatched to any gene: 2. The length of the CDR3 is 14 residues. The CDR3 sequence is CASSYGQANYGYTF. The CDR3 DNA reads as TGTGCCAGCAGTTACGGACAGGCCAACTATGGCTACACCTTC.

V gene TRBV5-1 combines with J gene TRBJ2-5, with 9 bases matching TRBD1. The J call may be in error: the DNA end matches TRBJ2-7 better. CDR1 is SGHRS and CDR2 is YFSETQ in the germline V gene. This CDR3 region has 14 residues. CDR3 DNA: TGCGCCAGCAGCCCTTGGACAGGGGCCTACGAGCAGTACTTC. Protein sequence: CASSPWTGAYEQYF.

The chain links TRBV10-3 to TRBJ2-7; no definite D call. From germline, CDR1 is ENHRY and CDR2 SYGVKD. CDR3 length equals 13 residues. Trimming stripped 10 bases from V and 6 bases from J, with 19 bases between. In DNA form, the CDR3 reads TGTGCCACCCGTGAAGGGCGACCCAGCGAGCAGTACTTC. It specifies CATREGRPSEQYF.

V is TRBV11-3 and J is TRBJ2-3; no clear D gene. This CDR3 region has 13 residues. V shed 3 bases and J shed 6 bases, with 10 bases lying between them. Germline CDR1 and CDR2: SGHNT and YENEEA. CDR3 in DNA: TGTGCCAGCAGCTTCACCTTAGGGGATACGCAGTATTTT. Translating gives CASSFTLGDTQYF.

This clone was counted ten times or more. J is TRBJ1-5 and V is TRBV7-8; D unresolved. Germline CDR1 is SGHVS and CDR2 is FQNEAQ. Trimming cost V 5 bases and J 1 base, with 3 bases left between them. The CDR3 is 12 residues long. CDR3 in amino acids: CASSASNQPQHF. Written as DNA, the CDR3 is TGTGCCAGCAGCGCGAGCAATCAGCCCCAGCATTTT.

The genes are TRBV28 and TRBJ1-4, with D unclear. Germline V CDR1 and CDR2: MDHEN, SYDVKM. This CDR3 is built from 12 residues. Trimming took 6 bases from V and 8 from J, leaving 10 bases between them. For the CDR3, the DNA is TGTGCCAGCAGCGGCAGTTGGGAAAAACTGTTTTTT. Amino acids: CASSGSWEKLFF.

The J gene is TRBJ1-1, the V gene TRBV6-4, with 8 bases fitting TRBD1. Germline CDR1 is MRHNA and CDR2 is SNTAGT. The CDR3 contains 15 residues. J lost 6 bases, V lost 5 bases, and 11 bases had no gene match. CDR3 nucleotide sequence: TGTGCCAGCAGTACGACCCAGGGGGCCTCGGCTGAAGCTTTCTTT. As protein: CASSTTQGASAEAFF.

V usage is TRBV7-9 and J usage is TRBJ1-5; perhaps TRBD1 as D (5 bases). This CDR3 region has 14 residues. CDR1 is SEHNR and CDR2 is FQNEAQ in the germline V gene (reference sequence). V was pared by 5 bases and J by 5 bases, with 13 bases between. CDR3 bases: TGTGCCAGCAGCCCCAAGGGGCCCGATCAGCCCCAGCATTTT. As protein: CASSPKGPDQPQHF.

The chain employs TRBV10-3 and TRBJ1-4; D is undetermined. CDR1 is ENHRY, CDR2 SYGVKD, per germline. The ends were cut back, 4 bases at V and 6 bases at J, with 12 bases in the middle. CDR3 length: 14 amino acids. CDR3 sequence (DNA): TGTGCCATCAGTGCCAATGGGGTGGATGAAAAACTGTTTTTT. Protein: CAISANGVDEKLFF.

This clone was observed once. The chain links TRBV5-1 to TRBJ2-2, with 7 bases matching TRBD2. CDR1 and CDR2 from the germline V gene are SGHRS and YFSETQ. V shed 0 bases and J 4 bases; nucleotides not matched to a gene: 6. This CDR3 contains 16 residues. The CDR3 DNA follows: TGCGCCAGCAGCTTGGCCCTCGCGGGAGCCACCGGGGAGCTGTTTTTT. This gives the protein CASSLALAGATGELFF.

The V and J genes are TRBV5-1 and TRBJ2-3, with D perhaps TRBD2 (6 bases). Germline V CDR1 and CDR2: SGHRS, YFSETQ. The CDR3 is 15 amino acids. V was shortened by 5 bases and J by 0 bases, with 13 bases between the two germline ends. Here the CDR3 reads CASSPAGSSTDTQYF. The CDR3 DNA sequence: TGCGCCAGCAGTCCCGCGGGATCCAGCACAGATACGCAGTATTTT.

In this sample, this clone turned up once. V usage is TRBV7-2 and J usage is TRBJ2-3; the D is unclear. This CDR3 spans 17 amino acids. CDR1 and CDR2 (germline): SGHTA, FQGNSA. V shed 3 bases and J shed 1 base, with 17 bases lying between them. CDR3: CASSFYRTEVGTDTQYF. Written as DNA, the CDR3 is TGTGCCAGCAGCTTTTACCGTACTGAGGTGGGCACAGATACGCAGTATTTT.

The chain carries TRBV15 and TRBJ2-7; the match to TRBD2 covers 7 bases. V lost 1 base and J lost 1; bases outside the gene matches: 1. The length of the CDR3 is 14 residues. Germline assignment: CDR1 LNHNV and CDR2 YYDKDF (reference sequence). The CDR3 spells CATSRAGLSYEQYF. CDR3 DNA: TGTGCCACCAGCAGAGCGGGACTATCCTACGAGCAGTACTTC.

The CDR3: CASSVSPQHNEQFF. The CDR3 coding sequence is TGTGCCAGCAGCGTATCTCCCCAACACAATGAGCAGTTCTTC. V usage is TRBV9 and J usage is TRBJ2-1; D is unclear. Germline V gene lookup returns CDR1 SGDLS and CDR2 YYNGEE. This CDR3 has 14 amino acids. Trimming pared 1 base from V and 5 bases from J, leaving 10 bases between.